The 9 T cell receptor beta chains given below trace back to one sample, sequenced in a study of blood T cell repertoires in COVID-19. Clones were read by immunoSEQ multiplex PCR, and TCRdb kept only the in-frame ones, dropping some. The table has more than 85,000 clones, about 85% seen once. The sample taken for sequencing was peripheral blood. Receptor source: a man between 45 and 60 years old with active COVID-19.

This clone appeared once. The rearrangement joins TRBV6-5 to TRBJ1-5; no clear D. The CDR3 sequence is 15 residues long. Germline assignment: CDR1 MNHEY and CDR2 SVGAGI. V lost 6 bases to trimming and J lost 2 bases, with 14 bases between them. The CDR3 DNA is TGTGCCAGCAGGGGTGACGGAGCCGGCAATCAGCCCCAGCATTTT. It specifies CASRGDGAGNQPQHF.

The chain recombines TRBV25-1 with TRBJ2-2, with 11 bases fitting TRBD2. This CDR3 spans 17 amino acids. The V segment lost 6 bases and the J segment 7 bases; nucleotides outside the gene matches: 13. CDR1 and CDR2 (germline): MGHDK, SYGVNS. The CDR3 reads CASSEQSTSGVVGELFF. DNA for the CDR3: TGTGCCAGCAGCGAGCAGTCGACTAGCGGGGTTGTCGGGGAGCTGTTTTTT.

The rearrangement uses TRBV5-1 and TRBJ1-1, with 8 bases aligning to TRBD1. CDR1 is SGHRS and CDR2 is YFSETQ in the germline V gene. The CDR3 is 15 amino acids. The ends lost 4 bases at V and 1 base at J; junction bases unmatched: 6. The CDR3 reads CASSIRGQENTEAFF. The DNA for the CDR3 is TGCGCCAGCAGCATAAGGGGACAGGAGAACACTGAAGCTTTCTTT.

This CDR3 reads CASSLEGRSGGTGELFF. Written as DNA, the CDR3 is TGCGCCAGCAGCTTGGAGGGCCGTAGCGGGGGAACCGGGGAGCTGTTTTTT. This chain links TRBV5-1 with TRBJ2-2; 9 nucleotides line up with TRBD2. This CDR3 has 17 residues. Trimming took 0 bases from V and 5 from J; bases not matched to a gene: 8. Germline V CDR1 and CDR2: SGHRS, YFSETQ. The full variable domain, its missing parts supplied by reference TRBV5-1 and TRBJ2-2, is KAGVTQTPRYLIKTRGQQVTLSCSPISGHRSVSWYQQTPGQGLQFLFEYFSETQRNKGNFPGRFSGRQFSNSRSEMNVSTLELGDSALYLCASSLEGRSGGTGELFFGEGSRLTVL.

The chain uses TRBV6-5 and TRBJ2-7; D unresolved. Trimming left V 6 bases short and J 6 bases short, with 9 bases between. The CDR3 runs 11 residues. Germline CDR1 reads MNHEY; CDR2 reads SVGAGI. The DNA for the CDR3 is TGTGCCAGCAGCAGATTTTCCGAGCAGTACTTC. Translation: CASSRFSEQYF.

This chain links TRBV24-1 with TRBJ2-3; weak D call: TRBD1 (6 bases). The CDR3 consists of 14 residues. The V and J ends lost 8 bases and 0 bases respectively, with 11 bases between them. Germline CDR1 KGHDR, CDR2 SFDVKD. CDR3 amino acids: CATKGQDSTDTQYF. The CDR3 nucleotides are TGTGCCACCAAGGGACAAGATAGCACAGATACGCAGTATTTT.

The CDR3 sequence: CAWTSPETQYF. For the CDR3, the DNA is TGTGCCTGGACGTCTCCGGAGACCCAGTACTTC. The rearrangement uses TRBV30 and TRBJ2-5; D remains ambiguous. The CDR3 spans 11 residues. The germline V and J ends were trimmed by 4 bases and 5 bases, with 8 bases remaining between them. Per germline, CDR1 GTSNPN and CDR2 SVGIG (reference sequence).

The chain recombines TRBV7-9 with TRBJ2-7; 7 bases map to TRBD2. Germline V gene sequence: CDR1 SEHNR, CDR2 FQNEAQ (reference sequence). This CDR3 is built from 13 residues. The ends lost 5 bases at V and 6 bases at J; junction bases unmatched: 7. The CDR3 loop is CASSPGGRAEQYF. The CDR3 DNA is TGTGCCAGCAGCCCCGGGGGGAGGGCCGAGCAGTACTTC.

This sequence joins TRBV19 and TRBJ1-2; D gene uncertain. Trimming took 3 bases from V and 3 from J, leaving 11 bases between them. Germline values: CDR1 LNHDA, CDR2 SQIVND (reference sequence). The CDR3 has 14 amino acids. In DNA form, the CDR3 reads TGTGCCAGTAGTATGCGGCTATCTCACTATGGCTACACCTTC. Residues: CASSMRLSHYGYTF.